This T cell receptor beta chain was found in a study of shared clonotypes between healthy human individuals. Study information: Plates per donor: three CD4 naive, three CD4 memory, two CD8 naive, one CD8 memory.

Genomic DNA of every subset was divided equally among multiple immunoSEQ plates. TCRdb keeps only in-frame clones here, not all; method: immunoSEQ multiplex PCR. Among millions of clones, around 94% were seen once, and the ten largest hold around 0.14%. Comment on this clone: What it recognizes is unknown.

Subsets obtained from CD4+ cells comprised CD45RA+ naive and CD45RA-negative memory cells. This CDR3 is built from 12 residues. The V gene's germline CDR1 is SGHTA and CDR2 FQGNSA. With 6 bases removed from V and 3 bases from J, the gap between germline ends came to 5 bases. General study results and limits: A small donor pool kept down the genetic and exposure-history diversity that was represented.

The chain has TRBV7-2 and TRBJ2-2; tentatively, D is TRBD2 (5 bases). The sequenced sample consisted of naive CD4+ T cells sorted from blood. Subset here: CD45RA+ positively selected. The sequence derives from a man between 18 and 35 years old in good health. CDR3 nucleotides: TGTGCCAGCAGGGAGGACACCGGGGAGCTGTTTTTT. It translates to CASREDTGELFF.